Listed below are T cell receptor beta chains from one sample, sequenced in a study of T cell repertoires in cytomegalovirus infection. TCRdb reprocessed the reads via MiXCR and lists one record per CDR3 protein. The sample records 450,000 to 600,000 distinct CDR3 sequences, about 44% being singletons. No antigen has been identified for these receptors. The material sequenced was cultured PBMCs, taken from culture after CMV antigen stimulation. These receptors were collected from a human donor in good health (CMV status not recorded). Some clones in this sample may be carry-over from other donors' samples. The CDR3 runs from the conserved cysteine through the conserved F or W. A D gene is named only where the DNA matches it firmly. Expanded clones get a size class; other rows say once, few or many, or leave the size out.

clone size	J gene	V gene	D gene	CDR3 protein	CDR3 DNA
NA	TRBJ2-1	TRBV20-1	TRBD2	CSALAGVEYNEQFF	TGCAGTGCTCTAGCGGGAGTAGAGTACAATGAGCAGTTCTTC
NA	TRBJ2-5	TRBV5-1	TRBD2	CASSEGTSRLLETQYF	TGCGCCAGCAGCGAAGGGACTAGCCGGTTGCTAGAGACCCAGTACTTC
NA	TRBJ2-5	TRBV4-1	NA	CASSQEGGGGVTQYF	TGCGCCAGCAGCCAAGAAGGCGGGGGCGGTGTGACCCAGTACTTC
many	TRBJ2-2	TRBV7-2	NA	CASSLVSGELFF	TGTGCCAGCAGCTTAGTATCCGGGGAGCTGTTTTTT
few	TRBJ1-1	TRBV7-2	TRBD1	CASSLDRVSTEAFF	TGTGCCAGCAGCCTGGACAGGGTGAGCACTGAAGCTTTCTTT
NA	TRBJ1-5	TRBV4-1	NA	CASSQTGILEPQHF	TGCGCCAGCAGCCAGACGGGTATTTTGGAGCCCCAGCATTTT
NA	TRBJ2-7	TRBV19	TRBD2	CASSRPGLAIYEQYF	TGTGCCAGTAGTAGACCGGGACTAGCGATCTACGAGCAGTACTTC
NA	TRBJ2-3	TRBV5-4	NA	CASSRGQTKSTDTQYF	TGTGCCAGCAGCCGGGGCCAGACAAAAAGCACAGATACGCAGTATTTT
few	TRBJ2-1	TRBV6-1	NA	CASSERRRKQFF	TGTGCCAGCAGTGAGAGACGGAGGAAGCAGTTCTTC
few	TRBJ2-7	TRBV4-1	NA	CASSQTTGARYEQYF	TGCGCCAGCAGCCAAACCACGGGAGCTCGGTACGAGCAGTACTTC
NA	TRBJ2-3	TRBV13	TRBD2	CASSLLTLAGDADTQYF	TGTGCCAGCAGCTTGCTCACTTTAGCGGGGGATGCGGATACGCAGTATTTT
NA	TRBJ2-3	TRBV7-4	TRBD2	CASSTTSGWGTVDTQYF	TGTGCCAGCAGCACCACTAGCGGGTGGGGCACTGTCGATACGCAGTATTTT
NA	TRBJ2-5	TRBV10-3	TRBD2	CAIRAGGGQETQYF	TGTGCCATCAGGGCGGGAGGAGGGCAGGAGACCCAGTACTTC
few	TRBJ2-1	TRBV7-8	TRBD1	CASSIQGAVYNEQFF	TGTGCCAGCAGCATACAGGGGGCGGTCTACAATGAGCAGTTCTTC
NA	TRBJ2-1	TRBV5-4	NA	CASSFESHNEQFF	TGTGCCAGCAGCTTCGAGTCCCACAATGAGCAGTTCTTC
NA	TRBJ1-5	TRBV23-1	NA	CASQRVWRDQPQHF	TGCGCCAGCCAAAGGGTATGGAGGGATCAGCCCCAGCATTTT
NA	TRBJ2-3	TRBV7-8	NA	CASSWVETDTQYF	TGTGCCAGCAGCTGGGTGGAAACAGATACGCAGTATTTT
few	TRBJ1-1	TRBV7-2	TRBD1	CATEGDRGDTEAFF	TGTGCCACGGAGGGGGACAGGGGGGACACTGAAGCTTTCTTT
NA	TRBJ1-5	TRBV7-9	NA	CASSATEPQPQHF	TGTGCCAGCAGCGCGACAGAGCCGCAGCCCCAGCATTTT
few	TRBJ2-5	TRBV7-9	NA	CASSLSEGETQYF	TGTGCCAGCAGCTTGTCGGAGGGGGAGACCCAGTACTTC
few	TRBJ1-2	TRBV6-1	TRBD1	CASSERTGANYGYTF	TGTGCCAGCAGTGAACGTACAGGGGCTAACTATGGCTACACCTTC
NA	TRBJ2-1	TRBV7-8	TRBD2	CASTLWGGGSYNEQFF	TGTGCCAGCACCCTTTGGGGCGGGGGCTCCTACAATGAGCAGTTCTTC
few	TRBJ2-7	TRBV14	NA	CASSQEPRIIYEQYF	TGTGCCAGCAGCCAAGAGCCTAGAATAATCTACGAGCAGTACTTC
NA	TRBJ2-2	TRBV15	NA	CATAFLGGPVGELFF	TGTGCCACGGCTTTTCTGGGGGGGCCGGTCGGGGAGCTGTTTTTT
few	TRBJ1-1	TRBV12-3/TRBV12-4	NA	CASLFSGESTEAFF	TGTGCCAGCCTATTTAGCGGGGAGAGCACTGAAGCTTTCTTT
few	TRBJ1-6	TRBV4-2	TRBD1	CASRISGGGDDGSPLHF	TGTGCCAGCAGAATCTCAGGGGGAGGGGACGACGGTTCACCCCTCCACTTT
many	TRBJ2-5	TRBV7-2	NA	CASSFSRETQYF	TGTGCCAGCAGCTTTAGCCGGGAGACCCAGTACTTC
few	TRBJ2-2	TRBV28	TRBD1	CASSLPPRTGLNTGELFF	TGTGCCAGCAGTTTGCCTCCGCGGACAGGGCTGAACACCGGGGAGCTGTTTTTT
NA	TRBJ2-2	TRBV6-1	NA	CASSEATRGVGGELFF	TGTGCCAGCAGTGAAGCTACCAGGGGAGTAGGCGGGGAGCTGTTTTTT
once	TRBJ1-3	TRBV2	NA	CASSPRYRLSGNTIYF	TGTGCCAGCAGTCCTCGCTACAGACTCTCTGGAAACACCATATATTTT
NA	TRBJ2-5	TRBV23-1	TRBD2	CASSHRAAGGETQYF	TGCGCCAGCAGTCATCGGGCCGCGGGGGGGGAGACCCAGTACTTC
few	TRBJ2-7	TRBV18	NA	CASSSTSSYEQYF	TGTGCCAGCTCATCCACGAGCTCCTACGAGCAGTACTTC
NA	TRBJ2-3	TRBV11-3	NA	CASSLMETDTQYF	TGTGCCAGCAGCTTAATGGAAACAGATACGCAGTATTTT
NA	TRBJ2-1	TRBV4-1	TRBD2	CASTPKGTSGRAWFF	TGCGCCAGCACTCCAAAAGGGACTAGCGGGAGAGCGTGGTTCTTC
few	TRBJ1-5	TRBV15	NA	CATRADWDGNQPQHF	TGTGCCACCAGGGCCGATTGGGATGGTAATCAGCCCCAGCATTTT
NA	TRBJ2-2	TRBV27	NA	CASRRGAAGELFF	TGTGCCAGTCGCCGGGGGGCGGCCGGGGAGCTGTTTTTT
NA	TRBJ2-7	TRBV6-5	NA	CASSYSTRYYEQYF	TGTGCCAGCAGTTACTCGACCAGATACTACGAGCAGTACTTC
NA	TRBJ2-3	TRBV9	TRBD2	CASSVGGAGGDTQYF	TGTGCCAGCAGCGTAGGAGGAGCGGGAGGAGATACGCAGTATTTT
few	TRBJ2-3	TRBV7-9	TRBD2	CASSLKGGRAGADTQYF	TGTGCCAGCAGCTTAAAAGGCGGGAGGGCCGGAGCAGATACGCAGTATTTT
NA	TRBJ2-3	TRBV5-4	NA	CASSPGGFRWSTDTQYF	TGTGCCAGCAGCCCCGGAGGTTTCAGGTGGAGCACAGATACGCAGTATTTT
NA	TRBJ2-3	TRBV7-9	TRBD2	CASSLFASGSFTDTQYF	TGTGCCAGCAGCTTATTTGCTAGCGGGAGTTTCACAGATACGCAGTATTTT
once	TRBJ1-1	TRBV19	NA	CASSIGWNRLNTEAFF	TGTGCCAGTAGTATCGGATGGAACAGGTTGAACACTGAAGCTTTCTTT
few	TRBJ1-1	TRBV7-2	NA	CASSKGWTEAFF	TGTGCCAGCAGCAAAGGATGGACTGAAGCTTTCTTT
NA	TRBJ2-3	TRBV2	TRBD2	CATSGANTDTQYF	TGTGCCACGAGCGGGGCCAACACAGATACGCAGTATTTT
NA	TRBJ2-5	TRBV15	TRBD2	CATSGGLAGETQYF	TGTGCCACCAGCGGCGGACTAGCGGGGGAGACCCAGTACTTC